What follows are 15 T cell receptor beta chains derived from one specimen sequenced in a study of graft-versus-host responses after intestinal transplantation. Repertoires were generated with immunoSEQ multiplex PCR, while TCRdb's copy carries only in-frame clones and drops some. The sample contains some 86,000 clones, over 80% of which appear only once. The antigens these receptors bind are not known. The source material was unstimulated CD8+ T cells sorted from spleen or lymph node cells, sampled before intestinal transplant. The receptor source for this set is a human donor who received an intestinal transplant.

The rearrangement links TRBV29-1 to TRBJ1-3; D is uncertain. Germline V gene lookup returns CDR1 SQVTM and CDR2 ANQGSEA. This CDR3 contains 13 residues. The germline V and J ends were trimmed by 0 bases and 7 bases, with 10 bases remaining between them. The CDR3 protein is CSVEEEGRNTIYF. The CDR3 nucleotides are TGCAGCGTTGAAGAGGAAGGGCGTAACACCATATATTTT.

This chain links TRBV6-5 with TRBJ1-1; D call uncertain. CDR1 is MNHEY, CDR2 SVGAGI, per germline. V lost 7 bases to trimming and J lost 2 bases, with 17 bases between them. The CDR3 loop spans 15 amino acids. The chain's CDR3 is CASTKTGGFNTEAFF. CDR3 nucleotide sequence: TGTGCCAGCACCAAAACGGGAGGGTTCAACACTGAAGCTTTCTTT.

The V call is TRBV5-1, the J call TRBJ2-7; 7 positions agree with TRBD1. The CDR3 has 15 amino acids. Trimming took 4 bases from V and 0 from J; bases not matched to a gene: 7. The germline gives CDR1 SGHRS, CDR2 YFSETQ. The CDR3 reads CASSPWDSLSYEQYF. DNA of the CDR3: TGCGCCAGCAGCCCGTGGGACAGCCTCTCCTACGAGCAGTACTTC.

CDR3 sequence reads: CASSLGASSSTDTQYF. CDR3 DNA sequence: TGTGCCAGCAGCTTAGGTGCTTCGTCTAGCACAGATACGCAGTATTTT. The V gene is TRBV7-9, the J gene TRBJ2-3; D uncertain. The CDR3 is made up of 16 amino acids. V was trimmed by 1 base and J by 0 bases, leaving 11 bases between them. Germline CDR1 and CDR2: SEHNR and FQNEAQ (reference sequence).

The chain combines TRBV4-1 with TRBJ2-3, with D hard to call. This CDR3 is 14 amino acids long. V was shortened by 0 bases and J by 4 bases, with 8 bases between the two germline ends. Germline values: CDR1 MGHRA, CDR2 YSYEKL. The CDR3 sequence: CASSQEWAADTQYF. The CDR3 DNA reads as TGCGCCAGCAGCCAAGAATGGGCGGCAGATACGCAGTATTTT.

The chain uses TRBV6-5 and TRBJ2-7; weak D call: TRBD1 (5 bases). The V and J ends lost 1 base and 3 bases respectively, with 10 bases between them. This CDR3 has 14 amino acids. Germline CDR1 MNHEY, CDR2 SVGAGI. CDR3 amino acids: CASSYLDNNYEQYF. Written as DNA, the CDR3 is TGTGCCAGCAGTTACTTGGACAACAACTACGAGCAGTACTTC.

The rearrangement uses TRBV7-9 and TRBJ2-1, with 7 bases fitting TRBD1. V lost 4 bases and J lost 4; bases outside the gene matches: 7. This CDR3 region has 15 residues. Per the germline V gene, CDR1 is SEHNR and CDR2 is FQNEAQ (reference sequence). The CDR3 nucleotides read TGTGCCAGCAGCTCCGACAGGGAATGGTACAATGAGCAGTTCTTC. Protein sequence: CASSSDREWYNEQFF.

The chain carries TRBV9 and TRBJ2-2, with D perhaps assigned TRBD1 or TRBD2 (5 bases each). The V end lost 0 bases, the J end lost 6 bases, and 15 bases lay between the germline ends. The CDR3 extends over 16 amino acids. Germline values: CDR1 SGDLS, CDR2 YYNGEE. This CDR3 reads CASSVAVGTRAGELFF. The CDR3, as DNA: TGTGCCAGCAGCGTAGCTGTAGGGACGAGGGCCGGGGAGCTGTTTTTT. The full variable domain, its missing parts supplied by reference TRBV9 and TRBJ2-2, is DSGVTQTPKHLITATGQRVTLRCSPRSGDLSVYWYQQSLDQGLQFLIQYYNGEERAKGNILERFSAQQFPDLHSELNLSSLELGDSALYFCASSVAVGTRAGELFFGEGSRLTVL.

The chain recombines TRBV12-5 with TRBJ1-1, with unresolved D. Trimming cost V 4 bases and J 2 bases, with 8 bases left between them. The length of the CDR3 is 13 residues. Germline CDR1 LGHNT, CDR2 FRNRAP. The CDR3 protein is CASGWTKNTEAFF. CDR3 in DNA: TGTGCTAGTGGTTGGACGAAAAACACTGAAGCTTTCTTT. Full variable domain (outside the CDR3, taken from reference TRBV12-5 and TRBJ1-1): DARVTQTPRHKVTEMGQEVTMRCQPILGHNTVFWYRQTMMQGLELLAYFRNRAPLDDSGMPKDRFSAEMPDATLATLKIQPSEPRDSAVYFCASGWTKNTEAFFGQGTRLTVV.

The V and J genes are TRBV11-2 and TRBJ2-5; D is uncertain. The germline gives CDR1 SGHAT, CDR2 FQNNGV. The CDR3 extends over 15 amino acids. Trimming pared 8 bases from V and 5 bases from J, leaving 21 bases between. The CDR3 DNA follows: TGTGCCAGCGGAGCCCCCTACCAGAGCTGGGAGACCCAGTACTTC. This gives the protein CASGAPYQSWETQYF.

J is TRBJ2-3 and V is TRBV27, with D uncertain. Between the trimmed V and J ends, which lost 2 bases and 6 bases, there was a span of 12 bases. Germline loops: CDR1 MNHEY, CDR2 SMNVEV (reference sequence). The CDR3 has 14 amino acids. CDR3 sequence reads: CASSLRVGGDTQYF. In DNA, the CDR3 is TGTGCCAGCAGTTTAAGGGTCGGTGGGGATACGCAGTATTTT.

The table lists this clone with a few counts. The chain is built from TRBV6-5 and TRBJ2-5; a possible D gene is TRBD2 (6 bases). CDR1 MNHEY and CDR2 SVGAGI come from the germline V gene. This CDR3 is 14 amino acids long. V lost 5 bases and J 6 bases, leaving 16 bases between the germline ends. The CDR3 spells CASSEGLLGKTQYF. The CDR3 nucleotides read TGTGCCAGCAGTGAGGGACTCCTGGGGAAGACCCAGTACTTC.

The V call is TRBV9, the J call TRBJ2-3, with 8 bases lining up with TRBD2. CDR3 length equals 17 residues. Germline loops: CDR1 SGDLS, CDR2 YYNGEE. The trim removed 0 bases at V and 0 bases at J, leaving 6 bases unmatched. The CDR3 sequence is CASSVELAGTSTDTQYF. As DNA, the CDR3 is TGTGCCAGCAGCGTAGAATTAGCGGGGACCAGCACAGATACGCAGTATTTT.

The chain joins TRBV6-5 to TRBJ2-7; D remains unclear. Looked up from germline, CDR1 is MNHEY and CDR2 is SVGAGI. With 4 bases removed from V and 4 bases from J, the gap between germline ends came to 11 bases. This CDR3 contains 13 residues. CDR3 nucleotides: TGTGCCAGCAGTTCTTCTGCAGGATACGAGCAGTACTTC. Amino acids: CASSSSAGYEQYF.

This chain links TRBV4-1 with TRBJ1-1, with D perhaps TRBD1 (6 bases). This CDR3 is built from 14 residues. Deletions cut 3 bases from V and 4 bases from J, with 12 bases between. Germline values: CDR1 MGHRA, CDR2 YSYEKL. The CDR3 here is CASSHGGQGTEAFF. CDR3 bases: TGCGCCAGCAGCCACGGGGGGCAGGGCACTGAAGCTTTCTTT.